The 2 T cell receptor beta chains presented below share a single source sample, sequenced in a study of T-cell reconstitution after alpha-beta-depleted transplantation in children. TCRbeta library preparation incorporated unique molecular identifiers. MiXCR, run by TCRdb on the PCR reads, gives a single entry per CDR3 protein. This table holds roughly 500,000 distinct CDR3 sequences, about 17% found once. Here the sequenced sample was PBMCs from the stem cell graft donor, taken from the stem cell graft. These receptors all stem from a human donor who donated a stem cell graft to a child with acute lymphoblastic leukemia.

This sequence joins TRBV9 and TRBJ2-5, with D hard to call. Germline V gene sequence: CDR1 SGDLS, CDR2 YYNGEE. With 0 bases removed from V and 0 bases from J, the gap between germline ends came to 6 bases. The CDR3 extends over 14 amino acids. CDR3 amino acids: CASSVDVYQETQYF. The CDR3 coding sequence is TGTGCCAGCAGCGTAGACGTATACCAAGAGACCCAGTACTTC.

The table lists this clonotype with many counts. This sequence joins TRBV5-1 and TRBJ1-1; maybe TRBD1 (6 bases). The CDR3 is made up of 13 amino acids. The V gene lost 4 bases and the J gene lost 0 bases, with 7 bases spanning the gap. CDR1 and CDR2 (germline): SGHRS, YFSETQ. The CDR3 DNA reads TGCGCCAGCAGCGGACAGATGAACACTGAAGCTTTCTTT. It yields the protein CASSGQMNTEAFF. Filled out from reference TRBV5-1 and TRBJ1-1, the complete variable domain reads KAGVTQTPRYLIKTRGQQVTLSCSPISGHRSVSWYQQTPGQGLQFLFEYFSETQRNKGNFPGRFSGRQFSNSRSEMNVSTLELGDSALYLCASSGQMNTEAFFGQGTRLTVV.